These 12 T cell receptor beta chains share one sample of origin, sequenced in a study of vaccination and CD4 T cells after COVID-19. Scientists ran DNA taken from cultured CD4+ T cells through the Oncomine TCR Beta short-read assay for sequencing. TCRdb fed the PCR reads into MiXCR, producing one record per CDR3 protein. The data show more than 10,000 distinct CDR3 sequences, around 67% seen once. Indicated treatment: roughly 10-day PBMC culture with coronavirus spike peptide pools or control peptides (ViraFEST assay). Antigens of these TCRs are unknown. The sample consisted of CD4+ T cells from blood, cultured in vitro. These TCRs come from a human donor who had recovered from COVID-19.

This clonotype was detected a few times. V gene TRBV20-1 combines with J gene TRBJ1-6, with D hard to call. Germline assignment: CDR1 DFQATT and CDR2 SNEGSKA (reference sequence). The V end was cut by 6 bases, the J end by 5 bases, with 11 bases between. There are 13 residues in the CDR3. CDR3 nucleotides: TGCAGTGCGGCGAGTATCGATAATTCACCCCTCCACTTT. Protein: CSAASIDNSPLHF.

The V and J genes are TRBV7-9 and TRBJ1-1; no clear D gene. The CDR3 has 13 amino acids. V lost 6 bases, J lost 3 bases, and 11 bases lay in between. The germline CDR1 and CDR2 sequences are SEHNR and FQNEAQ (reference sequence). This CDR3 is CASRRQVDTEAFF. In DNA form, the CDR3 reads TGTGCCAGCAGACGGCAGGTGGACACTGAAGCTTTCTTT.

The chain has TRBV7-8 and TRBJ1-1; weak D call: TRBD1 (6 bases). Germline values: CDR1 SGHVS, CDR2 FQNEAQ. The CDR3 spans 14 residues. Trimming pared 5 bases from V and 0 bases from J, leaving 10 bases between. DNA of the CDR3: TGTGCCAGCAGCCGCAACAGGGTGAACACTGAAGCTTTCTTT. It encodes CASSRNRVNTEAFF.

This rearrangement joins TRBV6-2 or TRBV6-3 to TRBJ2-3, with D perhaps TRBD2 (6 bases). This CDR3 spans 16 amino acids. CDR1 and CDR2 from the germline V gene are MNHEY and SVGEGT. Trimming left V 2 bases short and J 2 bases short, with 14 bases between. CDR3 sequence: CASSYTRGLLTDTQYF. CDR3 nucleotide sequence: TGTGCCAGCAGTTACACCCGAGGACTACTCACAGATACGCAGTATTTT.

This clonotype was found a few times. The chain has TRBV6-1 and TRBJ2-3; D could derive from TRBD1 or TRBD2 (5 bases each). Trimming took 6 bases from V and 2 from J, leaving 9 bases between them. The CDR3 is made up of 13 amino acids. Germline V gene lookup returns CDR1 MNHNS and CDR2 SASEGT. CDR3 in DNA: TGTGCCAGCAGGGACGGGGCCACAGATACGCAGTATTTT. It is translated as CASRDGATDTQYF.

A few counts support this clonotype. The V call is TRBV20-1, the J call TRBJ2-3; D perhaps matches TRBD2 (7 bases). V shed 8 bases and J shed 9 bases, with 21 bases lying between them. The germline gives CDR1 DFQATT, CDR2 SNEGSKA (reference sequence). The CDR3 is made up of 13 amino acids. In DNA form, the CDR3 reads TGCAGTTTGGGGGCGGGGGCCGCGTCGACGCAGTATTTT. This encodes CSLGAGAASTQYF.

The V gene is TRBV10-3, the J gene TRBJ2-1; the match to TRBD2 covers 7 bases. This CDR3 region has 14 residues. The germline V gene has CDR1 ENHRY and CDR2 SYGVKD. J lost 8 bases, V lost 4 bases, and 8 bases had no gene match. As DNA, the CDR3 is TGTGCCATCAGTGCGGGGCGGGAGAGTGATGAGCAGTTCTTC. It encodes CAISAGRESDEQFF.

This chain joins TRBV6-1 and TRBJ2-7, with D perhaps matching TRBD2 (6 bases). Germline V gene data show CDR1 as MNHNS and CDR2 as SASEGT. V was pared by 7 bases and J by 5 bases, with 21 bases between. CDR3 length: 15 amino acids. The CDR3 is CASTTLKGRTDEQYF. Here the CDR3 DNA reads TGTGCCAGCACCACACTCAAGGGGAGGACGGACGAGCAGTACTTC.

The CDR3 DNA reads TGTGCCAGCAGTTACTCTAGACTTAATGAAAAACTGTTTTTT. Encoded protein: CASSYSRLNEKLFF. The chain combines TRBV6-5 with TRBJ1-4; D remains unclear. Germline loops: CDR1 MNHEY, CDR2 SVGAGI. CDR3 size: 14 residues. V was pared by 0 bases and J by 4 bases, with 6 bases between.

The rearrangement uses TRBV19 and TRBJ1-1; D gene uncertain. V was pared by 5 bases and J by 0 bases, with 13 bases between. The V gene's germline CDR1 is LNHDA and CDR2 SQIVND (reference sequence). The CDR3 runs 15 residues. The CDR3 region is CASSPQTRMNTEAFF. The DNA for the CDR3 is TGTGCCAGTAGTCCTCAAACGAGGATGAACACTGAAGCTTTCTTT.

V and J are TRBV7-3 and TRBJ2-6; the D is unclear. The CDR3 covers 15 residues. Looked up from germline, CDR1 is SGHTA and CDR2 is FQGTGA. Deletions cut 3 bases from V and 4 bases from J, with 10 bases between. The CDR3 region is CASSLTGPGANVLTF. CDR3 nucleotides: TGTGCCAGCAGCTTGACGGGTCCGGGGGCCAACGTCCTGACTTTC.

This clonotype was counted a few times. V is TRBV4-3 and J is TRBJ1-5; D not resolved. Germline V CDR1 and CDR2: LGHNA, YSLEER. CDR3 length equals 14 residues. V dropped 0 bases and J dropped 9 bases, with 12 bases sitting between them. The DNA of the CDR3 is TGCGCCAGCAGCCAAGACCTGGAAGTAGGGCCCCAGCATTTT. It encodes CASSQDLEVGPQHF.